One and the same sample provided the 18 T cell receptor beta chains below, sequenced in a study of shared clonotypes between healthy human individuals. The protocol was immunoSEQ multiplex PCR, while the TCRdb copy is restricted to in-frame clones and leaves out a portion. Here the sample spans around 1.1 million clones, approximately 75% being singletons. The source material was memory CD4+ T cells from PBMCs. The subset was: CD45RA-negative fraction. These TCRs come from a man in his late teens or twenties in good health. Some clones in this sample may be carry-over from other donors' samples.

This clone has only a few counts. The chain carries TRBV30 and TRBJ1-5; D is possibly TRBD1 (5 bases). CDR1 and CDR2 (germline): GTSNPN, SVGIG (reference sequence). Trimming removed 0 bases at V and 1 base at J, with 13 bases between. The CDR3 length is 16 residues. DNA for the CDR3: TGTGCCTGGAGTGTGCAGGGTCTTTTGAGCAATCAGCCCCAGCATTTT. This gives the protein CAWSVQGLLSNQPQHF.

The CDR3 bases are TGTGCCAGCAGTGGGACGGGAAACTATGGCTACACCTTC. Amino acids: CASSGTGNYGYTF. The chain recombines TRBV2 with TRBJ1-2; D not resolved. The CDR3 is made up of 13 amino acids. Germline CDR1 is SNHLY and CDR2 is FYNNEI. With 4 bases removed from V and 2 bases from J, the gap between germline ends came to 8 bases.

The genes are TRBV6-5 and TRBJ2-5; tentative D call: TRBD1 (5 bases). The J call may be wrong; the DNA end is better matched by TRBJ2-7. Germline CDR1 reads MNHEY; CDR2 reads SVGAGI. This CDR3 comprises 12 residues. The CDR3 spells CASRQGSYEQYF. The CDR3 nucleotides are TGTGCCAGCAGGCAGGGCTCCTACGAGCAGTACTTC.

This rearrangement joins TRBV15 to TRBJ2-3; 8 nucleotides match TRBD1. Losses at the gene ends were 3 bases for V and 2 bases for J; bases not matched to a gene: 4. Per germline, CDR1 LNHNV and CDR2 YYDKDF (reference sequence). This CDR3 contains 15 residues. CDR3 bases: TGTGCCACCAGCAGCCGGACAGGGATCACAGATACGCAGTATTTT. It encodes CATSSRTGITDTQYF.

The chain uses TRBV28 and TRBJ1-1, with a tentative D call TRBD1 (5 bases). Trimming shortened V by 7 bases and J by 0 bases, and 12 bases separated the two germline ends. CDR3 length: 14 amino acids. Germline V gene data show CDR1 as MDHEN and CDR2 as SYDVKM. The CDR3 nucleotides are TGTGCCAGCACCAGACAGCCTATGAACACTGAAGCTTTCTTT. Translated: CASTRQPMNTEAFF.

The CDR3 DNA reads as TGCGCCAGCAGCTGGCCCCTAGCGCCTAGCACAGATACGCAGTATTTT. Translated: CASSWPLAPSTDTQYF. The rearrangement uses TRBV5-1 and TRBJ2-3, with D perhaps TRBD2 (6 bases). This CDR3 has 16 amino acids. Germline lookup yields CDR1 SGHRS and CDR2 YFSETQ. With 3 bases removed from V and 0 bases from J, the gap between germline ends came to 14 bases.

The chain couples TRBV28 to TRBJ1-5, with TRBD1 identical over 9 bases. This CDR3 contains 16 residues. Germline values: CDR1 MDHEN, CDR2 SYDVKM. J was trimmed by 2 bases and V by 3 bases; bases with no gene match: 5. The CDR3 coding sequence is TGTGCCAGCAGTTTTTGGGGACAGGGTCGCAATCAGCCCCAGCATTTT. It is translated as CASSFWGQGRNQPQHF.

The V gene is TRBV25-1, the J gene TRBJ1-5; 10 nucleotides align to TRBD1. Trimming took 3 bases from V and 4 from J; bases not matched to a gene: 3. The CDR3 is made up of 15 amino acids. Per germline, CDR1 MGHDK and CDR2 SYGVNS. Written as DNA, the CDR3 is TGTGCCAGCAGTGACGACAGGGGGCCGAATCAGCCCCAGCATTTT. This gives the protein CASSDDRGPNQPQHF.

The table lists this clone with a count of one. The chain joins TRBV7-2 to TRBJ1-2, with D hard to call. V was clipped by 2 bases and J by 6 bases, with 7 bases between them. The CDR3 length is 12 residues. CDR1 is SGHTA, CDR2 FQGNSA, per germline. CDR3 nucleotides: TGTGCCAGCAGCTTATTTAGGGATGGCTACACCTTC. It codes for CASSLFRDGYTF.

This sequence joins TRBV6-4 and TRBJ2-3, with 9 bases fitting TRBD2. From germline, CDR1 is MRHNA and CDR2 SNTAGT. The CDR3 loop spans 15 amino acids. With 3 bases clipped from V and 4 bases from J, the junction kept 5 bases outside the gene matches. DNA of the CDR3: TGTGCCAGCAGTGAAAGTAGCGGGAGTTCAGATACGCAGTATTTT. Translation: CASSESSGSSDTQYF.

This chain joins TRBV27 and TRBJ2-7, with TRBD1 matching 7 bases. The CDR3 has 13 residues. Germline-derived CDR1 and CDR2 are MNHEY and SMNVEV (reference sequence). Trimming removed 6 bases from V and 1 base from J; junction bases left unmatched: 3. Here the CDR3 DNA reads TGTGCCAGCAGGGGGACAGCTTCCTACGAGCAGTACTTC. This encodes CASRGTASYEQYF.

This clone occurred a few times. The chain recombines TRBV28 with TRBJ1-2, with D unclear. The CDR3 has 15 amino acids. CDR1 is MDHEN, CDR2 SYDVKM, per germline. V dropped 6 bases and J dropped 3 bases, with 17 bases sitting between them. The CDR3 sequence: CASRIRTAGHYGYTF. In DNA form, the CDR3 reads TGTGCCAGCAGGATAAGGACGGCCGGTCACTATGGCTACACCTTC.

This clone was counted between two and nine times. V usage is TRBV2 and J usage is TRBJ1-5; 7 bases agree with TRBD1. Trimming removed 6 bases from V and 4 bases from J; junction bases left unmatched: 6. This CDR3 comprises 14 residues. Per the germline V gene, CDR1 is SNHLY and CDR2 is FYNNEI. The CDR3 DNA sequence: TGTGCCAGCAGGCAAGGGGGCGTAAATCAGCCCCAGCATTTT. This codes for CASRQGGVNQPQHF. The full variable domain, its missing parts supplied by reference TRBV2 and TRBJ1-5, is EPEVTQTPSHQVTQMGQEVILRCVPISNHLYFYWYRQILGQKVEFLVSFYNNEISEKSEIFDDQFSVERPDGSNFTLKIRSTKLEDSAMYFCASRQGGVNQPQHFGDGTRLSIL.

The chain combines TRBV28 with TRBJ2-5; 12 bases are a match to TRBD2. Judging by the DNA end, TRBJ2-7 fits better; the J call may be wrong. The CDR3 extends over 15 amino acids. Germline V gives CDR1 MDHEN, CDR2 SYDVKM. CDR3 region: CASSPTSGRPYEQYF. CDR3 coding DNA: TGTGCCAGCAGTCCTACTAGCGGGAGGCCCTACGAGCAGTACTTC.

In its sample, this clone was seen once. This sequence joins TRBV29-1 and TRBJ1-2, with D possibly TRBD1 on 5 matching bases. The V end was cut by 1 base, the J end by 7 bases, with 13 bases between. The CDR3 is 13 residues long. Germline assignment: CDR1 SQVTM and CDR2 ANQGSEA. The DNA of the CDR3 is TGCAGCGTTGAAGGGGGGGGATTGGGTGGCTACACCTTC. As protein: CSVEGGGLGGYTF.

The chain employs TRBV2 and TRBJ1-5, with no clear D. The germline V and J ends were trimmed by 2 bases and 0 bases, with 8 bases remaining between them. From germline, CDR1 is SNHLY and CDR2 FYNNEI. This CDR3 has 15 residues. The CDR3 region has the DNA TGTGCCAGCAGTGAACGGCTCTATAGCAATCAGCCCCAGCATTTT. Translated: CASSERLYSNQPQHF.

The rearrangement links TRBV19 to TRBJ1-5; D not certain. This CDR3 spans 17 amino acids. Trimming cost V 3 bases and J 0 bases, with 15 bases left between them. The V gene's germline CDR1 is LNHDA and CDR2 SQIVND (reference sequence). The CDR3 loop is CASSIGNRDYSNQPQHF. The CDR3 DNA reads TGTGCCAGTAGTATTGGGAACAGAGACTATAGCAATCAGCCCCAGCATTTT.

A note on this clone: Possible read error: a much larger clone is one base away. The rearrangement joins TRBV25-1 to TRBJ1-1; D call uncertain. The CDR3 is 14 residues long. V was cut by 3 bases and J by 3 bases, with 11 bases left in between. Germline CDR1 is MGHDK and CDR2 is SYGVNS. Here the CDR3 reads CASSDRSLDTEAFF. Written as DNA, the CDR3 is TGTGCCAGCAGTGACCGCAGCCTGGACACTGAAGCTTTCTTT.